A selection of T cell receptor beta chains follows, all from one sample in a study of identical twins. TCRdb re-derived calls from the 5' RACE reads in MiXCR, one entry per CDR3 protein. The table lists approximately 260,000 distinct CDR3 sequences, approximately 8.3% of them singletons. Separately, the same data were catalogued under a study of yellow fever vaccine responses in identical twins.

The sample consisted of CD8+ T cells sorted from blood. These receptors came from a woman in her late teens or twenties in good health. CDR3s include the opening cysteine and the closing phenylalanine or tryptophan. The order of the fields is clone size, J gene, V gene, D gene, CDR3 protein, CDR3 DNA. The D gene is left open where the match is weak. A clone size is listed for some rows: how often the clone was seen (once, few, many), or a class if it is expanded.

>.|TRBJ2-1|TRBV27|TRBD2
CASSLSGLAGDEQFF
TGTGCCAGCAGTTTATCAGGTTTGGCGGGAGATGAGCAGTTCTTC
>many|TRBJ2-1|TRBV4-2|.
CASSQDDGDSSYNEQFF
TGTGCCAGCAGCCAAGATGATGGGGATAGCTCCTACAATGAGCAGTTCTTC
>many|TRBJ1-5|TRBV6-2/TRBV6-3|.
CASSYGRGSNQPQHF
TGTGCCAGCAGTTACGGGCGGGGGAGCAATCAGCCCCAGCATTTT
>many|TRBJ2-7|TRBV29-1|.
CSVGDYEQYF
TGCAGCGTTGGGGACTACGAGCAGTACTTC
>.|TRBJ2-7|TRBV27|.
CASSLRLGTSYEQYF
TGTGCCAGCAGTCTTCGGTTAGGGACCTCCTACGAGCAGTACTTC
>.|TRBJ2-7|TRBV27|TRBD1
CASSPLSGQFFYEQYF
TGTGCCAGCAGTCCCTTATCGGGACAGTTTTTCTACGAGCAGTACTTC
>.|TRBJ2-7|TRBV28|.
CASSLRSRYEQYF
TGTGCCAGCAGTTTACGTTCCCGCTACGAGCAGTACTTC
>many|TRBJ2-1|TRBV7-3|.
CASSPSQGGNEQFF
TGTGCCAGCAGCCCCTCGCAGGGTGGAAATGAGCAGTTCTTC
>.|TRBJ2-5|TRBV20-1|.
CSARDAYIQGETQYF
TGCAGTGCTAGAGATGCCTACATACAAGGAGAGACCCAGTACTTC
>many|TRBJ2-3|TRBV7-2|TRBD2
CASSDGGGTDTQYF
TGTGCCAGCTCCGACGGGGGGGGGACAGATACGCAGTATTTT
>many|TRBJ2-5|TRBV11-2|.
CASSIGRPQETQYF
TGTGCCAGCAGCATCGGACGTCCGCAAGAGACCCAGTACTTC
>few|TRBJ2-7|TRBV5-1|TRBD1
CASSYLPLDREFFYEQYF
TGCGCCAGCAGCTACTTACCCTTAGACAGGGAATTCTTCTACGAGCAGTACTTC
>.|TRBJ2-7|TRBV10-1|.
CASSRTEGAYEQYF
TGCGCCAGCAGTAGGACAGAGGGAGCCTACGAGCAGTACTTC
>few|TRBJ2-2|TRBV7-2|TRBD2
CASSFRPAGEYTGELFF
TGTGCCAGCAGCTTTAGACCAGCGGGAGAATACACCGGGGAGCTGTTTTTT
>.|TRBJ1-1|TRBV25-1|.
CASTPGPGSSEAFF
TGTGCCAGCACCCCCGGGCCCGGGTCCTCTGAAGCTTTCTTT
>few|TRBJ2-1|TRBV5-6|.
CASSFPAFPGHNEQFF
TGTGCCAGCAGCTTCCCCGCCTTTCCCGGGCACAATGAGCAGTTCTTC
>many|TRBJ2-3|TRBV12-3/TRBV12-4|TRBD2
CASSSTSGTDTQYF
TGTGCCAGCAGTTCGACTAGCGGCACAGATACGCAGTATTTT
>few|TRBJ2-3|TRBV25-1|.
CASSDPYVGTQYF
TGTGCCAGCAGTGACCCCTACGTAGGTACGCAGTATTTT
>many|TRBJ2-7|TRBV7-2|TRBD2
CASSPSGTSGRESRYF
TGTGCCAGCAGCCCTAGCGGGACTAGCGGGAGGGAGTCTAGGTACTTC
>few|TRBJ1-1|TRBV27|.
CATQRNTEAFF
TGTGCCACCCAGAGGAACACTGAAGCTTTCTTT
>many|TRBJ2-1|TRBV20-1|TRBD2
CSARGTSEYNEQFF
TGCAGTGCTAGAGGGACTAGCGAATACAATGAGCAGTTCTTC
>.|TRBJ2-5|TRBV7-8|TRBD2
CASSPLGSGPHQETQYF
TGTGCCAGCAGCCCCCTCGGTAGCGGGCCCCACCAAGAGACCCAGTACTTC
>few|TRBJ2-1|TRBV6-2/TRBV6-3|TRBD2
CATSPAGVYNEQFF
TGTGCCACCTCCCCGGCGGGGGTCTACAATGAGCAGTTCTTC
>many|TRBJ2-3|TRBV11-2|.
CASSLSQGGTDTQYF
TGTGCCAGCAGCTTATCCCAAGGAGGCACAGATACGCAGTATTTT
>many|TRBJ2-3|TRBV20-1|TRBD2
CSARDSLAGDSDTQYF
TGCAGTGCTAGAGATTCGCTAGCGGGGGACTCAGATACGCAGTATTTT
>many|TRBJ2-3|TRBV15|.
CATSRDHGTDTQYF
TGTGCCACCAGCAGAGATCATGGCACAGATACGCAGTATTTT
>few|TRBJ2-5|TRBV7-9|.
CASSPSSGRETQYF
TGTGCCAGCAGCCCGTCCTCTGGCCGGGAGACCCAGTACTTC
>few|TRBJ2-7|TRBV14|.
CASSFRGIYEQYF
TGTGCCAGCAGCTTCAGGGGAATCTACGAGCAGTACTTC
>.|TRBJ2-7|TRBV5-2|.
CASGPGQKTYEQYF
TGTGCCAGCGGCCCTGGACAGAAAACCTACGAGCAGTACTTC
>few|TRBJ2-7|TRBV20-1|TRBD1
CSARDREWYEQYF
TGCAGTGCTAGGGACAGGGAATGGTACGAGCAGTACTTC
>.|TRBJ2-7|TRBV6-5|.
CASSYNAEAYEQYF
TGTGCCAGCAGTTACAACGCCGAAGCCTACGAGCAGTACTTC
>many|TRBJ2-4|TRBV29-1|.
CSISQFLSADIQYF
TGCAGCATCTCGCAGTTTTTGTCTGCGGACATTCAGTACTTC
>many|TRBJ2-1|TRBV5-4|.
CASSLMGPDEQFF
TGTGCCAGCAGCTTGATGGGTCCGGATGAGCAGTTCTTC
>many|TRBJ1-5|TRBV27|.
CASSLLLDGTLGNQPQHF
TGTGCCAGCAGTTTACTGCTCGATGGGACCCTTGGGAATCAACCCCAGCATTTT
>.|TRBJ1-1|TRBV27|.
CASSLFGGRGLNTEAFF
TGTGCCAGCAGTTTATTTGGCGGCAGGGGCCTGAACACTGAAGCTTTCTTT
>.|TRBJ2-7|TRBV27|TRBD2
CASSETSGRVMDEQYF
TGTGCCAGCAGTGAAACTAGCGGGAGGGTAATGGACGAGCAGTACTTC
>.|TRBJ2-7|TRBV10-3|TRBD1
CAISAGKWTGTSNEQYF
TGTGCCATCAGTGCGGGAAAATGGACAGGGACCAGTAACGAGCAGTACTTC